Each of the 10 T cell receptor beta chains below was sequenced from the same sample in a study of control samples from healthy donors and cancer patients. Measured with immunoSEQ multiplex PCR; TCRdb has only the in-frame clones, and not every one. This sample carries 130,000 to 150,000 clones, 92% of them seen once, and the ten largest clones take 11%. Sequencing input: blood. These receptors were obtained from a man aged 30-40 years in good health.

The J gene is TRBJ2-1, the V gene TRBV5-4, with 9 bases identical to TRBD1. The germline V gene has CDR1 SGHNT and CDR2 YYREEE (reference sequence). The CDR3 runs to 17 residues. The junction had 14 bases not matched to a gene; V was cut back by 5 bases and J by 5 bases. The DNA of the CDR3 is TGTGCCAGCAGTCTGGATTTGGACAGGGGATATAACAATGAGCAGTTCTTC. Translated, it gives CASSLDLDRGYNNEQFF.

The chain couples TRBV30 to TRBJ2-1, with 8 bases that match TRBD1. V trimming: 7 bases; J trimming: 3 bases; junction bases outside the gene matches: 2. Germline V gene lookup returns CDR1 GTSNPN and CDR2 SVGIG (reference sequence). This CDR3 is built from 12 residues. The CDR3 loop reads CASDRVYNEQFF. The CDR3 nucleotides read TGTGCCTCGGACAGGGTCTACAATGAGCAGTTCTTC.

The V gene is TRBV28, the J gene TRBJ1-1; possible D gene TRBD1, 5 bases. V dropped 8 bases and J dropped 5 bases, with 15 bases sitting between them. The CDR3 sequence is 13 residues long. CDR1 is MDHEN and CDR2 is SYDVKM in the germline V gene. The CDR3 DNA reads as TGTGCCAGCGCGACTCAGGGTAGGACTGAAGCTTTCTTT. It translates to CASATQGRTEAFF.

The chain couples TRBV24-1 to TRBJ2-1; D possibly corresponds to TRBD2 (6 bases). The CDR3 runs 13 residues. V lost 9 bases and J 6 bases, leaving 14 bases between the germline ends. Germline V gives CDR1 KGHDR, CDR2 SFDVKD. CDR3 sequence reads: CATQGLSGNEQFF. The CDR3 coding sequence is TGTGCCACCCAGGGACTTTCCGGCAATGAGCAGTTCTTC.

Only one count was recorded for this clone. The chain uses TRBV7-9 and TRBJ2-6, with TRBD1 matching over 7 bases. V lost 1 base and J lost 3; bases outside the gene matches: 12. Germline CDR1 is SEHNR and CDR2 is FQNEAQ (reference sequence). The CDR3 extends over 19 amino acids. CDR3 sequence (DNA): TGTGCCAGCAGCTTAGGGTGGGGACAGATAGGAGGTGGGGCCAACGTCCTGACTTTC. It specifies CASSLGWGQIGGGANVLTF.

The chain has TRBV7-2 and TRBJ2-5, with D maybe TRBD2 (6 bases). CDR3 length: 15 residues. V lost 4 bases to trimming and J lost 2 bases, with 14 bases between them. Germline V gene lookup returns CDR1 SGHTA and CDR2 FQGNSA. The CDR3 DNA sequence: TGTGCCAGCAGCTCTATGGGACTCAAACAAGAGACCCAGTACTTC. Translated: CASSSMGLKQETQYF.

V and J are TRBV7-9 and TRBJ1-1, with D unresolved. Trimming took 3 bases from V and 1 from J, leaving 12 bases between them. This CDR3 comprises 15 residues. Germline-derived CDR1 and CDR2 are SEHNR and FQNEAQ (reference sequence). The CDR3, as DNA: TGTGCCAGCAGCTTGTACTGGAGGCAGAACACTGAAGCTTTCTTT. This translates into CASSLYWRQNTEAFF.

The chain employs TRBV5-1 and TRBJ2-1; 9 bases are a match to TRBD1. Germline CDR1 reads SGHRS; CDR2 reads YFSETQ. This CDR3 region has 15 residues. V trimming: 4 bases; J trimming: 8 bases; junction bases outside the gene matches: 10. CDR3 nucleotide sequence: TGCGCCAGCAGCAATACAGGGGGCTACAGGGATGAGCAGTTCTTC. As protein: CASSNTGGYRDEQFF.

The rearrangement links TRBV19 to TRBJ1-1, with D unresolved. Germline V gives CDR1 LNHDA, CDR2 SQIVND (reference sequence). CDR3 length: 15 amino acids. Trimming left V 4 bases short and J 4 bases short, with 16 bases between. This CDR3 is CASSKQLRGATEAFF. The CDR3 bases are TGTGCCAGTAGTAAGCAATTACGAGGAGCCACTGAAGCTTTCTTT.

This chain joins TRBV18 and TRBJ2-7; 9 bases fit TRBD1. This CDR3 has 18 residues. Germline assignment: CDR1 KGHSH and CDR2 LQKENI. Trimming cost V 1 base and J 1 base; bases outside gene matches: 11. CDR3 in DNA: TGTGCCAGCTCACCACGCGTGGGACAGGGTGAGGCATCCTACGAGCAGTACTTC. Amino acids: CASSPRVGQGEASYEQYF. Full variable domain (rest looked up from reference TRBV18 and TRBJ2-7): NAGVMQNPRHLVRRRGQEARLRCSPMKGHSHVYWYRQLPEEGLKFMVYLQKENIIDESGMPKERFSAEFPKEGPSILRIQQVVRGDSAAYFCASSPRVGQGEASYEQYFGPGTRLTVT.